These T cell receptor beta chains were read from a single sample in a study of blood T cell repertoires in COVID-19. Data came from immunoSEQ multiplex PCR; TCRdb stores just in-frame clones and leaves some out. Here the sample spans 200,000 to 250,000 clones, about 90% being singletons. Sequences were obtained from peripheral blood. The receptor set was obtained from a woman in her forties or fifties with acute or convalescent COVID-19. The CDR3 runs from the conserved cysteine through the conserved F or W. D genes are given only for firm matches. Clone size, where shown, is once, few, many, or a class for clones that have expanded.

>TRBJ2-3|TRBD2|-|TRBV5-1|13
TGCGCCTCGGCGAGCGGGAGGATGGATACGCAGTATTTT
CASASGRMDTQYF
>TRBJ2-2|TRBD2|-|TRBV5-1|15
TGCGCCAGCGGCGGACTAGCGGGAGCGATCGGGGAGCTGTTTTTT
CASGGLAGAIGELFF
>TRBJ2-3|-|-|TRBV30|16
TGTGCCTGGAGTGTAGGAAGGGACACGACCACAGATACGCAGTATTTT
CAWSVGRDTTTDTQYF
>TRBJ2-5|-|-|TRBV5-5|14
TGTGCCAGCAGCTCTACAGGGTTGGAAGAGACCCAGTACTTC
CASSSTGLEETQYF
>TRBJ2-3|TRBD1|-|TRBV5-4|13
TGTGCCAGCAGCTTCGGACAGGTCCACACGCAGTATTTT
CASSFGQVHTQYF
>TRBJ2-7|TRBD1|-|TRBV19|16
TGTGCCAGTAGCCTCGGACCGGGACAGGTCCCCTACGAGCAGTACTTC
CASSLGPGQVPYEQYF
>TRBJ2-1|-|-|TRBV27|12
TGTGCCAGCAGTAACGGTTACAATGAGCAGTTCTTC
CASSNGYNEQFF
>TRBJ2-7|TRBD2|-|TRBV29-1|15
TGCAGCGTCAAAAGCGGGACTAGCGGACCCTACGAGCAGTACTTC
CSVKSGTSGPYEQYF
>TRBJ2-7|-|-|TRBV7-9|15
TGTGCCAGCAGCTTAGTTAGGGGCGCAAACTACGAGCAGTACTTC
CASSLVRGANYEQYF
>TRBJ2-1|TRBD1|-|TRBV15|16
TGTGCCACCAGCAGAGCCCCAAGAGACAGGGGCAATGAGCAGTTCTTC
CATSRAPRDRGNEQFF
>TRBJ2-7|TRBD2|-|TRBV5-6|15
TGTGCCAGCAGCTTGTTGGGAGCGGGAGGTTACGAGCAGTACTTC
CASSLLGAGGYEQYF
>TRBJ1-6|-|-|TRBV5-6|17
TGTGCCAGCAGCTTGGGGTCCCCGACAGGTCGGGACTCACCCCTCCACTTT
CASSLGSPTGRDSPLHF
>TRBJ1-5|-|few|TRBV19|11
TGTGCCAGTAGTGTACAGCAGCCCCAGCATTTT
CASSVQQPQHF
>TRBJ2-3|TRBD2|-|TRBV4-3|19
TGCGCCAGCAGCCAAGATCTCGCAGGGCCTAGCGGGAGAACAGATACGCAGTATTTT
CASSQDLAGPSGRTDTQYF
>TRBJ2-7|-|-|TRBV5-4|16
TGTGCCAGCAGCTTTCTGGGAACAGGGGGGGCCTACGAGCAGTACTTC
CASSFLGTGGAYEQYF
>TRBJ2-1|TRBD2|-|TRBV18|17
TGTGCCAGCTCACCGATTCTACTAGCGGGAGGGCTCAATGAGCAGTTCTTC
CASSPILLAGGLNEQFF
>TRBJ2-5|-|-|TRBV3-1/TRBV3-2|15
TGTGCCAGCAGCCAAGTGTCGGGTCTTCAAGAGACCCAGTACTTC
CASSQVSGLQETQYF
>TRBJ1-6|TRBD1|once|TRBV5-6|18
TGTGCCAGCAGCTTGGAGGGACAGGGAGGAAATCTGGTCTCACCCCTCCACTTT
CASSLEGQGGNLVSPLHF
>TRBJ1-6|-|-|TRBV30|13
TGTGCCTGGAGTGTACGGGGAAATTCACCCCTCCACTTT
CAWSVRGNSPLHF
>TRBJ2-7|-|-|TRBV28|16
TGTGCCAGCAGTTTTTCACCAGGGGCATCCCGACACGAGCAGTACTTC
CASSFSPGASRHEQYF
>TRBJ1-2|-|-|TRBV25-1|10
TGTGCCAGCTTCGCGGGTGGCTACACCTTC
CASFAGGYTF
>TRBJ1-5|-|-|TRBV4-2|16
TGTGCCAGCAGCCAAGCCCGCGGAAATGGCAATCAGCCCCAGCATTTT
CASSQARGNGNQPQHF
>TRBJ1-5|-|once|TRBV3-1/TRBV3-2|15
TGTGCCAGCAGCGGCGGGGGCGAGGGCAATCAGCCCCAGCATTTT
CASSGGGEGNQPQHF
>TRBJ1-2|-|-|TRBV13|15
TGTGCCAGCAGCCCATGGGAGGGTCAGGCCCTGGGCTACACCTTC
CASSPWEGQALGYTF
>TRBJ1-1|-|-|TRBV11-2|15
TGTGCCAGCAGCTTAGCCCCGCGGGGGACCACTGAAGCTTTCTTT
CASSLAPRGTTEAFF
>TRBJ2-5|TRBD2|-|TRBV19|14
TGTGCCAGTAGGAACTGGGGCGGGGGGGAACCCCAGTACTTC
CASRNWGGGEPQYF
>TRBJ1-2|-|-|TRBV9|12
TGTGCCAGCAACCGTCAGGGGTATGGCTACACCTTC
CASNRQGYGYTF
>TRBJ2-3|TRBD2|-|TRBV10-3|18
TGTGCCATCAGTGAACCCGGACTAGCGGGGGGAGGTACAGATACGCAGTATTTT
CAISEPGLAGGGTDTQYF
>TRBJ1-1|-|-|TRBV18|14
TGTGCCAGCTCACCAGTGGGGCCTAGGACTGAAGCTTTCTTT
CASSPVGPRTEAFF
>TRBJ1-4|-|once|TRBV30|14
TGTGCCTGGAAACTGTGGGGGAGGAATGAAAAACTGTTTTTT
CAWKLWGRNEKLFF
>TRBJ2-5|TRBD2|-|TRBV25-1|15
TGTGCCAGCACTCCGTGGACTAGCGGGGAAGAGACCCAGTACTTC
CASTPWTSGEETQYF
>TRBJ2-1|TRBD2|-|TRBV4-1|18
TGCGCCAGCAGCCAAAGGGTGACTAGCGGGGGGACCTACAATGAGCAGTTCTTC
CASSQRVTSGGTYNEQFF
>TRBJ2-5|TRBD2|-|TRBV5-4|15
TGTGCCAGCAGCTTGACTAGCGGGAGCAGGGAGACCCAGTACTTC
CASSLTSGSRETQYF
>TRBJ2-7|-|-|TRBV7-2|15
TGTGCCAGCAGCTTAGCGCTCGGAGTCGGGTACGAGCAGTACTTC
CASSLALGVGYEQYF
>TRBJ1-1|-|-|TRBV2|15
TGTGCCAGCAGTGTTCTACAGGGTAGGGGCACTGAAGCTTTCTTT
CASSVLQGRGTEAFF
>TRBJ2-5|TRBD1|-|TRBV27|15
TGTGCCAGCACCCCATTGGGCAGGGGGCATGAGACCCAGTACTTC
CASTPLGRGHETQYF
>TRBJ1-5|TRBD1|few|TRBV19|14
TGTGCCAGTAGTATTGACAGGGCGGGTCAGCCCCAGCATTTT
CASSIDRAGQPQHF
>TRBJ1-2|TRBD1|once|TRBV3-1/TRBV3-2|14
TGTGCCAGCAGCTGGTCCGGGACAGGGAAAGGCTACACCTTC
CASSWSGTGKGYTF
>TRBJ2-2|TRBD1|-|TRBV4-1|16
TGCGCCAGCAGCCAAGAGGGACAGGGATGGGCCGGGGAGCTGTTTTTT
CASSQEGQGWAGELFF
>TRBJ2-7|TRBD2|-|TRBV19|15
TGTGCCAGTAGTCCTAGCGGGGGGGCCCCTGGCGAGCAGTACTTC
CASSPSGGAPGEQYF
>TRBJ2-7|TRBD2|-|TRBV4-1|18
TGCGCCAGCAGCCAAAGGGGACTAGCGGGGGGGCAACCTGGCGAGCAGTACTTC
CASSQRGLAGGQPGEQYF
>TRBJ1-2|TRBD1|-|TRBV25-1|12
TGTGCCAGCACAGGGGGCCTAGTTGGCTACACCTTC
CASTGGLVGYTF
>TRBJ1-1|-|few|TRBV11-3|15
TGTGCCAGCAGCGGACAGTCCAGAGGTCACACTGAAGCTTTCTTT
CASSGQSRGHTEAFF
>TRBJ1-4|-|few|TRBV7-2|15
TGTGCCAGCAGTTCACAGGGTGCAACTAATGAAAAACTGTTTTTT
CASSSQGATNEKLFF
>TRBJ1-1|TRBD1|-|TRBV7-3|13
TGTGCCAGCAGCCCCGACAGGGACGCTGAAGCTTTCTTT
CASSPDRDAEAFF
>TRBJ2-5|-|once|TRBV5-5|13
TGTGCCAGCAGCTTGGTAAATCAAGAGACCCAGTACTTC
CASSLVNQETQYF
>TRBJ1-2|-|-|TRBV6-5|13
TGTGCCAGCGGGGTTCAGGGGAACTATGGCTACACCTTC
CASGVQGNYGYTF
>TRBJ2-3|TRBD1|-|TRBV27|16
TGTGCCAGCAGATCCTTTGGGACAGGGGGGACAGATACGCAGTATTTT
CASRSFGTGGTDTQYF
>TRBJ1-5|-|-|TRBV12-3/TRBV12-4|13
TGTGCCAGCAAGTTTGAGGGCAATCAGCCCCAGCATTTT
CASKFEGNQPQHF